The entry below gives a single T cell receptor (beta chain) sequence along with its context. This sample stems from a study of response to subunit inactivated influenza vaccine. The CDR3 length is 15 residues. Trimming removed 5 bases at V and 3 bases at J, with 16 bases between. The germline V gene has CDR1 MNHEY and CDR2 SVGEGT. One entry per CDR3 protein, called by TCRdb with MiXCR from the RT-PCR reads. The sample has about 540,000 distinct CDR3 sequences, around 15% seen once; the top ten hold roughly 10%. J is TRBJ2-5 and V is TRBV6-2 or TRBV6-3, with D perhaps given as TRBD1 or TRBD2 (5 bases each). This receptor was taken from a man aged 50 to 60 who received an inactivated influenza vaccine. The material sequenced was PBMCs from blood, taken approximately 12 days after vaccination. Written as DNA, the CDR3 is TGTGCCAGCAGTCGTGTCGGGACGGAAAAAGAGACCCAGTACTTC. Translation gives CASSRVGTEKETQYF.